The 8 T cell receptor beta chains in this list originate from one sample, sequenced in a study of post-analysis software for immune sequencing data. These TCRs' antigens remain unknown. Incorporated into the TCR beta cDNA libraries were unique molecular identifiers, which served to reduce PCR and sequencing biases. Using its own MiXCR run on the PCR reads, TCRdb lists one record per CDR3 protein. The sample carries some 260,000 distinct CDR3 sequences, 35% to 45% recorded once. Notes on the study in general: Included in a set of roughly five TRBV segments more frequent in patients than controls were TRBV5-6, TRBV5-1 and TRBV20-1.

The sequenced sample consisted of blood. The receptors here all came from a girl between 10 and 17 years old with multiple sclerosis.

This chain joins TRBV20-1 and TRBJ2-7; D unclear. The CDR3 spans 15 residues. From germline, CDR1 is DFQATT and CDR2 SNEGSKA (reference sequence). Trimming removed 0 bases at V and 2 bases at J, with 14 bases between. The CDR3, as DNA: TGCAGTGCTAGAGATGGCCAAGACTTCACCTACGAGCAGTACTTC. Translating it yields CSARDGQDFTYEQYF.

This rearrangement joins TRBV7-2 to TRBJ2-7, with 9 bases aligning to TRBD1. Trimming removed 3 bases from V and 3 bases from J; junction bases left unmatched: 3. The CDR3 contains 14 residues. Per germline, CDR1 SGHTA and CDR2 FQGNSA. This chain's CDR3 is CASSFGTGFYEQYF. The CDR3 nucleotides read TGTGCCAGCAGCTTCGGGACAGGGTTCTACGAGCAGTACTTC. Filled out from reference TRBV7-2 and TRBJ2-7, the complete variable domain reads GAGVSQSPSNKVTEKGKDVELRCDPISGHTALYWYRQSLGQGLEFLIYFQGNSAPDKSGLPSDRFSAERTGGSVSTLTIQRTQQEDSAVYLCASSFGTGFYEQYFGPGTRLTVT.

This chain connects TRBV12-3 or TRBV12-4 to TRBJ1-6; no reliable D call. This CDR3 is 13 amino acids long. The V gene lost 3 bases and the J gene lost 9 bases, with 9 bases spanning the gap. DNA for the CDR3: TGTGCCAGCAGTTTTTCCCCTAGTTCACCCCTCCACTTT. As protein: CASSFSPSSPLHF.

The chain joins TRBV29-1 to TRBJ2-3; unclear D gene. Germline V CDR1 and CDR2: SQVTM, ANQGSEA. V shed 4 bases and J shed 3 bases, with 5 bases lying between them. The CDR3 length is 11 residues. In nucleotides, the CDR3 is TGCAGCGTTGTTCTTACAGATACGCAGTATTTT. Translated, it gives CSVVLTDTQYF.

The chain has TRBV28 and TRBJ1-2; TRBD1 might be the D (5 bases). Germline V CDR1 and CDR2: MDHEN, SYDVKM. The CDR3 consists of 13 residues. V gave up 5 bases and J gave up 0 bases, with 7 bases separating them. CDR3 nucleotide sequence: TGTGCCAGCAGTGACAGTTCTAACTATGGCTACACCTTC. Translated, it gives CASSDSSNYGYTF.

The CDR3 region is CASSLGGVPNYGYTF. The CDR3 region has the DNA TGCGCCAGCAGCTTGGGCGGAGTACCTAACTATGGCTACACCTTC. The chain couples TRBV5-1 to TRBJ1-2; no reliable D call. The V end was cut by 0 bases, the J end by 0 bases, with 9 bases between. CDR1 and CDR2 from the germline V gene are SGHRS and YFSETQ. This CDR3 is built from 15 residues. Full variable domain (missing parts from reference TRBV5-1 and TRBJ1-2): KAGVTQTPRYLIKTRGQQVTLSCSPISGHRSVSWYQQTPGQGLQFLFEYFSETQRNKGNFPGRFSGRQFSNSRSEMNVSTLELGDSALYLCASSLGGVPNYGYTFGSGTRLTVV.

This clonotype appeared a single time. The chain carries TRBV4-1 and TRBJ2-5, with D perhaps matching TRBD1 (5 bases). The J call is doubtful: the DNA matches TRBJ2-7 better. Germline V gives CDR1 MGHRA, CDR2 YSYEKL. There are 13 residues in the CDR3. The CDR3 nucleotides are TGCGCCAGCAGCCCTGGGGCAAACTACGAGCAGTACTTC. Protein: CASSPGANYEQYF.

The rearrangement links TRBV7-2 to TRBJ2-4; D call uncertain. The closer fit of TRBJ2-7 to the DNA end suggests the J call may be wrong. This CDR3 region has 16 residues. Germline V gene data show CDR1 as SGHTA and CDR2 as FQGNSA. CDR3 protein: CASSLRPADPVYEQYF. The DNA for the CDR3 is TGTGCCAGCAGCTTAAGGCCGGCCGACCCCGTCTACGAGCAGTACTTC.